The 5 T cell receptor beta chains below all came from one sample that was sequenced in a study of PD-1 blockade in classical Hodgkin lymphoma. Using immunoSEQ multiplex PCR, the repertoire was profiled, and TCRdb retains in-frame clones only, with some absent. Of tens of thousands of clones in the sample, roughly 90% were seen once. Relapses following autologous stem cell transplantation were seen in all patients, with brentuximab vedotin exposure varying. The sequencing here drew on peripheral blood mononuclear cells (PBMCs), taken at baseline. Receptors were obtained from a human donor with classical Hodgkin lymphoma.

The chain is built from TRBV30 and TRBJ1-5; 8 nucleotides align to TRBD1. Per the germline V gene, CDR1 is GTSNPN and CDR2 is SVGIG (reference sequence). This CDR3 contains 13 residues. Unmatched junction bases numbered 3, after V lost 4 bases and J lost 4 bases. The CDR3 region has the DNA TGTGCCTGGAACAGGGGGTCTAATCAGCCCCAGCATTTT. It translates to CAWNRGSNQPQHF.

This chain connects TRBV28 to TRBJ2-7, with a weak D call TRBD2 (5 bases). The CDR3 has 14 residues. Germline loops: CDR1 MDHEN, CDR2 SYDVKM. The germline V and J ends were trimmed by 6 bases and 4 bases, with 16 bases remaining between them. The CDR3 nucleotides are TGTGCCAGCAGGAGCGGACTGGTCCCGTACGAGCAGTACTTC. Its translation is CASRSGLVPYEQYF. The full variable domain, rest sourced from reference TRBV28 and TRBJ2-7, is DVKVTQSSRYLVKRTGEKVFLECVQDMDHENMFWYRQDPGLGLRLIYFSYDVKMKEKGDIPEGYSVSREKKERFSLILESASTNQTSMYLCASRSGLVPYEQYFGPGTRLTVT.

The CDR3: CASSPALAVQETQYF. Here the CDR3 DNA reads TGTGCCAGCTCACCTGCTCTGGCAGTCCAAGAGACCCAGTACTTC. This chain joins TRBV18 and TRBJ2-5, with D unclear. Germline CDR1 and CDR2: KGHSH and LQKENI. V was pared by 3 bases and J by 1 base, with 12 bases between. This CDR3 has 15 residues. Based on the CDR3 plus reference TRBV18 and TRBJ2-5, the full variable domain is NAGVMQNPRHLVRRRGQEARLRCSPMKGHSHVYWYRQLPEEGLKFMVYLQKENIIDESGMPKERFSAEFPKEGPSILRIQQVVRGDSAAYFCASSPALAVQETQYFGPGTRLLVL.

This clone was counted a few times. The genes are TRBV10-3 and TRBJ1-2, with 8 bases that match TRBD1. The CDR3 runs 15 residues. V was pared by 0 bases and J by 7 bases, with 7 bases of the junction left unmatched. Germline-derived CDR1 and CDR2 are ENHRY and SYGVKD. CDR3 in amino acids: CAISESQGAVGGYTF. DNA for the CDR3: TGTGCCATCAGTGAGTCCCAGGGGGCCGTGGGTGGCTACACCTTC.

This chain connects TRBV5-8 to TRBJ2-7, with D possibly matching TRBD2 (6 bases). The V end was cut by 3 bases, the J end by 3 bases, with 13 bases between. The CDR3 length is 14 residues. Germline V lookup: CDR1 SGHTS, CDR2 YDEGEE. The CDR3 DNA follows: TGTGCCAGCAGCTACGAGACTAGTAGCTACGAGCAGTACTTC. This encodes CASSYETSSYEQYF.